Listed here are 12 T cell receptor beta chains from one sample, sequenced in a study of T-cell reconstitution after alpha-beta-depleted transplantation in children. Unique molecular identifiers were incorporated during preparation of the TCRbeta library. TCRdb re-called the PCR reads through MiXCR, storing one row per CDR3 protein. This sample has 200,000 to 250,000 distinct CDR3 sequences, with around 9.5% found just once. Sequenced material: PBMCs from the stem cell graft donor, taken from the stem cell graft. The receptors were sampled from a human donor who donated a stem cell graft to a child with acute lymphoblastic leukemia.

The V gene is TRBV12-3 or TRBV12-4, the J gene TRBJ1-1; D remains unclear. The CDR3 sequence is 12 residues long. V was shortened by 3 bases and J by 3 bases, with 5 bases between the two germline ends. The CDR3 loop reads CASSFEYTEAFF. The DNA of the CDR3 is TGTGCCAGCAGTTTCGAGTACACTGAAGCTTTCTTT.

This clonotype was seen many times. The chain has TRBV15 and TRBJ2-1, with 8 bases aligning to TRBD2. This CDR3 spans 17 amino acids. CDR1 LNHNV and CDR2 YYDKDF come from the germline V gene (reference sequence). Trimming at V came to 0 bases and at J to 6 bases, leaving 10 bases not matched to a gene. CDR3 protein: CATSRDLTGGAGNEQFF. The CDR3 DNA is TGTGCCACCAGCAGAGATCTCACCGGGGGGGCAGGCAATGAGCAGTTCTTC.

The V call is TRBV5-1, the J call TRBJ1-2; no clear D. Germline V gene lookup returns CDR1 SGHRS and CDR2 YFSETQ. The CDR3 runs 13 residues. Trimming cost V 2 bases and J 4 bases, with 9 bases left between them. The CDR3 spells CASSFAEPYGYTF. The CDR3 DNA follows: TGCGCCAGCAGCTTTGCAGAACCCTATGGCTACACCTTC.

This clonotype showed up many times. This rearrangement joins TRBV10-3 to TRBJ2-3; possible D gene TRBD1, 6 bases. V was shortened by 0 bases and J by 4 bases, with 8 bases between the two germline ends. The CDR3 sequence is 14 residues long. CDR1 is ENHRY, CDR2 SYGVKD, per germline. The CDR3 DNA sequence: TGTGCCATCAGTGAGTCTACAGGGTCAGATACGCAGTATTTT. This sequence encodes CAISESTGSDTQYF.

This clonotype was detected ten times or more. This chain joins TRBV6-5 and TRBJ1-1; D is ambiguous. Trimming cost V 4 bases and J 6 bases, with 6 bases left between them. From germline, CDR1 is MNHEY and CDR2 SVGAGI. The CDR3 runs to 11 residues. The CDR3 region is CASSSRSEAFF. The CDR3 DNA is TGTGCCAGCAGTTCCAGATCTGAAGCTTTCTTT.

The chain is built from TRBV29-1 and TRBJ2-2; 7 nucleotides match TRBD1. Germline CDR1 SQVTM, CDR2 ANQGSEA. The trim removed 6 bases at V and 0 bases at J, leaving 7 bases unmatched. This CDR3 is 15 amino acids long. The CDR3 here is CSVPGGNPNTGELFF. CDR3 in DNA: TGCAGCGTCCCAGGGGGAAATCCGAACACCGGGGAGCTGTTTTTT.

This clonotype showed up many times. The chain carries TRBV29-1 and TRBJ2-3; 9 bases agree with TRBD1. In germline, CDR1 is SQVTM, CDR2 ANQGSEA. The CDR3 sequence is 13 residues long. V gave up 7 bases and J gave up 4 bases; unmatched junction bases: 6. DNA of the CDR3: TGCAGCGCGGGGGGACAGGGCCCAGATACGCAGTATTTT. It encodes CSAGGQGPDTQYF.

This clonotype was detected only a few times. For the CDR3, the DNA is TGTGCCAGCTCACCATTCCGGGGGGGCGTAGACGAGCAGTACTTC. Its protein product is CASSPFRGGVDEQYF. The chain carries TRBV18 and TRBJ2-7, with 8 nucleotides matching TRBD2. V dropped 2 bases and J dropped 5; count of bases not matched to a gene: 8. The CDR3 runs 15 residues. In germline, CDR1 is KGHSH, CDR2 LQKENI.

This clonotype was observed at least ten times. The chain couples TRBV3-1 to TRBJ1-2; perhaps TRBD1 as D (5 bases). This CDR3 contains 15 residues. V lost 1 base to trimming and J lost 5 bases, with 14 bases between them. Germline V gene data show CDR1 as LGHDT and CDR2 as YNNKEL (reference sequence). The CDR3 reads CASSQAARVEYGYTF. The CDR3 DNA sequence: TGTGCCAGCAGCCAAGCCGCCAGGGTTGAGTATGGCTACACCTTC.

The chain joins TRBV6-2 or TRBV6-3 to TRBJ2-5, with 7 bases identical to TRBD2. The J segment lost 0 bases and the V segment lost 4 bases, leaving 2 bases of the junction unmatched. CDR3 length: 14 amino acids. From germline, CDR1 is MNHEY and CDR2 SVGEGT. The CDR3 DNA is TGTGCCAGCAGTTTCGCGGGGGACCAAGAGACCCAGTACTTC. Amino acids: CASSFAGDQETQYF.

In its sample, this clonotype was seen many times. V usage is TRBV6-2 or TRBV6-3 and J usage is TRBJ2-4, with D perhaps matching TRBD1 or TRBD2 (6 bases each). Deletions cut 4 bases from V and 1 base from J, with 26 bases between. This CDR3 contains 20 residues. Germline V gene data show CDR1 as MNHEY and CDR2 as SVGEGT. The CDR3 loop reads CASSLGGPLQGVGAKNIQYF. The CDR3, as DNA: TGTGCCAGCAGTTTGGGGGGACCTTTACAGGGAGTAGGGGCCAAAAACATTCAGTACTTC.

This clonotype has at least ten counts. The V and J genes are TRBV20-1 and TRBJ2-7, with a tentative D call TRBD1 (6 bases). The germline CDR1 and CDR2 sequences are DFQATT and SNEGSKA (reference sequence). Trimming removed 0 bases at V and 4 bases at J, with 16 bases between. The CDR3 is 15 amino acids. Written as DNA, the CDR3 is TGCAGTGCTAGAGAACACAGGGTGGACGGATACGAGCAGTACTTC. Encoded protein: CSAREHRVDGYEQYF.